The TCR beta chain under discussion was sequenced for a study of T-cell reconstitution after alpha-beta-depleted transplantation in children. The V gene's germline CDR1 is SGHVS and CDR2 FQNEAQ. V lost 8 bases, J lost 6 bases, and 17 bases lay in between. This CDR3 is built from 13 residues. This sample's TCRbeta library carried unique molecular identifier barcodes. TCRdb re-analysed the PCR reads in MiXCR, keeping a single row per CDR3 protein. The profile shows about 360,000 distinct CDR3 sequences, about an eighth of them singletons. The chain employs TRBV7-8 and TRBJ2-7, with D hard to call. This receptor was identified in a human donor who donated a stem cell graft to a child with Fanconi anemia. The sequencing used PBMCs, collected from the stem cell graft. The CDR3 DNA reads TGTGCCAGCGCCCGTCAATTAAGTATCGAGCAGTACGTC. Translating it yields CASARQLSIEQYV.